This T cell receptor (beta chain) was identified in a study of siplizumab effects on memory and regulatory T cells. Findings and caveats of the study: An assignable phenotype, naive or memory, was missing from roughly 83-96% of proliferating CD4+ or CD8+ clones. The suppressive capacity of proliferating Tregs from siplizumab cultures remained unconfirmed. Alloreactive sequences tracing back to unstimulated CD4+ memory cells fell significantly with siplizumab.

Per germline, CDR1 MNHEY and CDR2 SVGAGI. The CDR3 covers 12 residues. The junction had 2 bases not matched to a gene; V was cut back by 5 bases and J by 5 bases. Libraries were prepared by immunoSEQ multiplex PCR; TCRdb keeps only in-frame clonotypes and omits some of them. This repertoire shows 99,000 or so clones, roughly 94% found once; its top ten account for about 1.4%. To note about this clone: Antigen unknown.

This receptor was taken from a human donor in good health. The J gene is TRBJ1-1, the V gene TRBV6-5, with 7 bases identical to TRBD1. Sequencing was performed on non-Treg CD4+ T cells sorted from blood. Here the CDR3 DNA reads TGTGCCAGCAGTACAGGGGTAACTGAAGCTTTCTTT. Protein product: CASSTGVTEAFF.